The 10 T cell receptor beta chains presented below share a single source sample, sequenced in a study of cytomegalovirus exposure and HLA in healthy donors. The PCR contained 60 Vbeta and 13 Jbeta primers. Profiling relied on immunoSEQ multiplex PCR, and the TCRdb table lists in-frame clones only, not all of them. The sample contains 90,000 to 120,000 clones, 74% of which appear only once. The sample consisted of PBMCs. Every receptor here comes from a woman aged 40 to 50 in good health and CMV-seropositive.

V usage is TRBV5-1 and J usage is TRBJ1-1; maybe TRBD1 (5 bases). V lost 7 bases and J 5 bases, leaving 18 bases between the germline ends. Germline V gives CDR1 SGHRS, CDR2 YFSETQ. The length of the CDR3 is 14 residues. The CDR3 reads CASSTGGVRTEAFF. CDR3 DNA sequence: TGCGCCAGCTCCACCGGAGGGGTAAGAACTGAAGCTTTCTTT.

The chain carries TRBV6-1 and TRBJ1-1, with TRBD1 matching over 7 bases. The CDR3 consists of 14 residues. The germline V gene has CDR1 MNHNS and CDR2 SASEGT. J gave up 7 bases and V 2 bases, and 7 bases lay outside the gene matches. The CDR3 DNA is TGTGCCAGCAGTGAAAGGAGGCAGGGGGGTGAAGCTTTCTTT. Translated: CASSERRQGGEAFF.

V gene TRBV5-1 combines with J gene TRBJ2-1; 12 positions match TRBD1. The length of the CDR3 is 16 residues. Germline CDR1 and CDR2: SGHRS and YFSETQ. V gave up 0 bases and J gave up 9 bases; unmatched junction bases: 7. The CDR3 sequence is CASSLGDRGQRGEQFF. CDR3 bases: TGCGCCAGCAGCTTGGGGGACAGGGGGCAAAGGGGTGAGCAGTTCTTC.

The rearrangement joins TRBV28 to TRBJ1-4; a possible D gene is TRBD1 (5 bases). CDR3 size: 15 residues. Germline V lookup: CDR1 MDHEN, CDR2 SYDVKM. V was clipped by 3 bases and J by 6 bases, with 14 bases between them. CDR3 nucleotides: TGTGCCAGCAGTTTTATAGGGCAGGGCGATGAAAAACTGTTTTTT. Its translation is CASSFIGQGDEKLFF.

The CDR3, as DNA: TGTGCCAGCAGTTACGGACAGGTCTATGGCTACACCTTC. This gives the protein CASSYGQVYGYTF. V is TRBV6-5 and J is TRBJ1-2, with 7 nucleotides matching TRBD1. From germline, CDR1 is MNHEY and CDR2 SVGAGI. V dropped 2 bases and J dropped 4; count of bases not matched to a gene: 1. The CDR3 extends over 13 amino acids.

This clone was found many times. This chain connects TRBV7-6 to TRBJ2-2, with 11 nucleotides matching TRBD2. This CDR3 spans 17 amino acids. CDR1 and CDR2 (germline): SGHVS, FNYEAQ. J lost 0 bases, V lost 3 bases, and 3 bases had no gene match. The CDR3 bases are TGTGCCAGCAGCTTCCCTAGCGGGGGGCCGAACACCGGGGAGCTGTTTTTT. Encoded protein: CASSFPSGGPNTGELFF. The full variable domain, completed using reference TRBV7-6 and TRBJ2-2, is GAGVSQSPRYKVTKRGQDVALRCDPISGHVSLYWYRQALGQGPEFLTYFNYEAQQDKSGLPNDRFSAERPEGSISTLTIQRTEQRDSAMYRCASSFPSGGPNTGELFFGEGSRLTVL.

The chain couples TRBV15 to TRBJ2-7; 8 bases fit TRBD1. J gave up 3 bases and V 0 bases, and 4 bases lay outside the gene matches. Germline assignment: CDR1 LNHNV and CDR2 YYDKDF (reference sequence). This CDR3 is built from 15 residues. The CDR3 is CATSRDPGQGYEQYF. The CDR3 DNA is TGTGCCACCAGCAGAGATCCCGGACAGGGCTACGAGCAGTACTTC.

DNA for the CDR3: TGTGCCAGCAGCTTAGGACTTAGCACAGATACGCAGTATTTT. The encoded protein is CASSLGLSTDTQYF. The chain couples TRBV7-9 to TRBJ2-3; D gene ambiguous. Trimming pared 1 base from V and 0 bases from J, leaving 5 bases between. The CDR3 loop spans 14 amino acids. Germline CDR1 and CDR2: SEHNR and FQNEAQ (reference sequence).

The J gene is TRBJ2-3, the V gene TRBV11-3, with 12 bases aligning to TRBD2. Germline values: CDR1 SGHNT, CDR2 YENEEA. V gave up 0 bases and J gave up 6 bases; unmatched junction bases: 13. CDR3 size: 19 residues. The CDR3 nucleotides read TGTGCCAGCAGCTTAGATTCCCGTGCGCTAGCGGGGGGGCTTGATACGCAGTATTTT. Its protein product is CASSLDSRALAGGLDTQYF.

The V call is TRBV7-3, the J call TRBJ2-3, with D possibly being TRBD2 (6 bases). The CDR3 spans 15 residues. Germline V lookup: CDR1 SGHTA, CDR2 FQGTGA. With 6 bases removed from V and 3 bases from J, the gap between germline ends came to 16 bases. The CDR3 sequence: CASSKQTGTTDTQYF. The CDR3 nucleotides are TGTGCCAGCAGTAAACAAACCGGGACTACAGATACGCAGTATTTT.